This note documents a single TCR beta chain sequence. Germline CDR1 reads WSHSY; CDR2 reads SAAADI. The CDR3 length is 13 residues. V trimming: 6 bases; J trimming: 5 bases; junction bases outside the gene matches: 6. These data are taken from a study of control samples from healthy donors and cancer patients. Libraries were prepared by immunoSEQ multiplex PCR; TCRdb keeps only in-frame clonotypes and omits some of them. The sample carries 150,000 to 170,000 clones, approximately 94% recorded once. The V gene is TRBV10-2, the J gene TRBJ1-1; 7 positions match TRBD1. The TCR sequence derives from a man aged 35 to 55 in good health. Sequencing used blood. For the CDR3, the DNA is TGCGCCAGCAGCCCACAGGGGACGACTGAAGCTTTCTTT. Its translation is CASSPQGTTEAFF.